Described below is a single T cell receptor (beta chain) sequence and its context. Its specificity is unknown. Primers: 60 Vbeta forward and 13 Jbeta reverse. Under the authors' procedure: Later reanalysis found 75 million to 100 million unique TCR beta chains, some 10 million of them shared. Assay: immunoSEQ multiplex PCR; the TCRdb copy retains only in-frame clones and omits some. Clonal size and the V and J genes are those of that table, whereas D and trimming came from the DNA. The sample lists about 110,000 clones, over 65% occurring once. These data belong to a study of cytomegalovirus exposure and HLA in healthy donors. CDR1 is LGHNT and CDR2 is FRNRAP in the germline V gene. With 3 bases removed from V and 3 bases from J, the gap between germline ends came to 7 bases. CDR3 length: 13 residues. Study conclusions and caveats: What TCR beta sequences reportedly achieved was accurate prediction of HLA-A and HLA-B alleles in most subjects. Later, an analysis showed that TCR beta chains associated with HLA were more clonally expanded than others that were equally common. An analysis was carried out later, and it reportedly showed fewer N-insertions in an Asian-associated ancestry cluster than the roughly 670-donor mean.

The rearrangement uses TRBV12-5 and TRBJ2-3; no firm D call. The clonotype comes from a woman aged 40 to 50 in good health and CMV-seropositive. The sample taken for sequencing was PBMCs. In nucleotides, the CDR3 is TGTGCTAGTGGTTTCGCGCGGACAGATACGCAGTATTTT. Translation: CASGFARTDTQYF.